The 18 T cell receptor beta chains listed next were all sequenced from one sample in a study of T cell changes during pregnancy in multiple sclerosis. Assay used: immunoSEQ multiplex PCR; TCRdb lists only in-frame clones, some missing. The sample includes some 90,000 clones, roughly nine tenths of them seen just once. The sequencing here drew on peripheral blood, taken in the first trimester of pregnancy. The receptors shown here come from a female donor with multiple sclerosis, enrolled in a pregnancy study.

This chain uses TRBV5-4 with TRBJ1-1; no reliable D call. CDR3 length: 12 amino acids. The V gene's germline CDR1 is SGHNT and CDR2 YYREEE (reference sequence). The germline V and J ends were trimmed by 2 bases and 7 bases, with 9 bases remaining between them. CDR3 residues: CASSFLGNEAFF. The CDR3 region has the DNA TGTGCCAGCAGCTTTTTGGGCAATGAAGCTTTCTTT.

The genes are TRBV7-6 and TRBJ2-7; D uncertain. Germline V gene data show CDR1 as SGHVS and CDR2 as FNYEAQ. There are 13 residues in the CDR3. V was shortened by 3 bases and J by 3 bases, with 9 bases between the two germline ends. The CDR3 DNA sequence: TGTGCCAGCAGCTTCGACTTGGGCTACGAGCAGTACTTC. Translated: CASSFDLGYEQYF.

The chain joins TRBV4-1 to TRBJ2-3, with 9 bases identical to TRBD2. V shed 0 bases, J shed 3 bases, and the junction held 7 bases outside the gene matches. CDR3 length: 17 amino acids. CDR1 is MGHRA, CDR2 YSYEKL, per germline. The DNA of the CDR3 is TGCGCCAGCAGCCAAGATCGGGCTAGCGGGATTACAGATACGCAGTATTTT. Translating gives CASSQDRASGITDTQYF.

CDR3 in amino acids: CASSPAPGQGDGYTF. CDR3 sequence (DNA): TGTGCCAGCTCACCAGCTCCGGGACAGGGGGACGGCTACACCTTC. This chain uses TRBV18 with TRBJ1-2, with 11 bases fitting TRBD1. The CDR3 totals 15 residues. The V segment lost 2 bases and the J segment 8 bases; nucleotides outside the gene matches: 7. CDR1 and CDR2 from the germline V gene are KGHSH and LQKENI.

This clone showed up just once. This chain links TRBV7-2 with TRBJ2-7; the D gene is possibly TRBD1 (6 bases). The CDR3 spans 12 residues. The V gene's germline CDR1 is SGHTA and CDR2 FQGNSA. Trimming removed 3 bases at V and 6 bases at J, with 9 bases between. The CDR3: CASSFVQGEQYF. In nucleotides, the CDR3 is TGTGCCAGCAGCTTTGTACAGGGCGAGCAGTACTTC.

The CDR3 loop reads CASNRGGDTQYF. The CDR3 DNA reads as TGTGCCAGCAACAGGGGAGGAGATACGCAGTATTTT. The V and J genes are TRBV7-9 and TRBJ2-3, with D perhaps TRBD1 (7 bases). V was pared by 7 bases and J by 5 bases, with 10 bases between. The CDR3 extends over 12 amino acids. Germline V gene data show CDR1 as SEHNR and CDR2 as FQNEAQ (reference sequence).

The V gene is TRBV7-9, the J gene TRBJ2-1, with TRBD2 identical over 8 bases. The length of the CDR3 is 15 residues. The germline V gene has CDR1 SEHNR and CDR2 FQNEAQ (reference sequence). V gave up 5 bases and J gave up 2 bases; unmatched junction bases: 5. CDR3 protein: CASSPSGRAYNEQFF. CDR3 nucleotide sequence: TGTGCCAGCAGCCCCAGCGGGAGAGCCTACAATGAGCAGTTCTTC.

This chain connects TRBV13 to TRBJ2-7, with 11 nucleotides matching TRBD2. The CDR3 extends over 17 amino acids. Per germline, CDR1 PRHDT and CDR2 FYEKMQ (reference sequence). V shed 4 bases, J shed 2 bases, and the junction held 10 bases outside the gene matches. The DNA for the CDR3 is TGTGCCAGCAGCTATTCTGGGACTAGCGGAGACACCTACGAGCAGTACTTC. It specifies CASSYSGTSGDTYEQYF.

The rearrangement joins TRBV7-6 to TRBJ2-7, with 7 bases matching TRBD1. J gave up 2 bases and V 3 bases, and 10 bases lay outside the gene matches. This CDR3 region has 16 residues. CDR1 is SGHVS, CDR2 FNYEAQ, per germline. Here the CDR3 reads CASSLGRGGQAYEQYF. The DNA of the CDR3 is TGTGCCAGCAGCTTGGGCCGTGGAGGACAGGCCTACGAGCAGTACTTC.

The rearrangement uses TRBV28 and TRBJ2-3; 12 positions agree with TRBD2. The CDR3 loop spans 13 amino acids. CDR1 and CDR2 from the germline V gene are MDHEN and SYDVKM. V shed 6 bases, J shed 5 bases, and the junction held 0 bases outside the gene matches. Written as DNA, the CDR3 is TGTGCCAGCAGGACTAGCGGGAGAGATACGCAGTATTTT. Residues: CASRTSGRDTQYF.

V is TRBV18 and J is TRBJ2-7, with 10 bases aligning to TRBD2. The CDR3 runs 18 residues. V was clipped by 1 base and J by 7 bases; unmatched bases: 16. CDR1 is KGHSH and CDR2 is LQKENI in the germline V gene. The CDR3 DNA follows: TGTGCCAGCTCACCACGTATAGCGGGAGGAACGTACCCTACGGAGCAGTACTTC. This encodes CASSPRIAGGTYPTEQYF. Supplemented by reference TRBV18 and TRBJ2-7, the full variable domain reads NAGVMQNPRHLVRRRGQEARLRCSPMKGHSHVYWYRQLPEEGLKFMVYLQKENIIDESGMPKERFSAEFPKEGPSILRIQQVVRGDSAAYFCASSPRIAGGTYPTEQYFGPGTRLTVT.

This CDR3 is CASSLQGRAVGEQYF. Here the CDR3 DNA reads TGTGCCAGCAGCCTCCAGGGGAGGGCAGTAGGGGAGCAGTACTTC. The chain has TRBV7-2 and TRBJ2-7; D possibly corresponds to TRBD2 (7 bases). Germline lookup yields CDR1 SGHTA and CDR2 FQGNSA. Trimming cost V 5 bases and J 7 bases, with 21 bases left between them. The CDR3 length is 15 residues.

V is TRBV5-1 and J is TRBJ1-3; D call uncertain. Germline lookup yields CDR1 SGHRS and CDR2 YFSETQ. The CDR3 spans 15 residues. Deletions cut 2 bases from V and 3 bases from J, with 12 bases between. CDR3 nucleotide sequence: TGCGCCAGCAGCTTAATCTCGGGGTATGGAAACACCATATATTTT. It yields the protein CASSLISGYGNTIYF.

In the case of this clone: Within the sample, other DNA sequences also encode this same CDR3. This rearrangement joins TRBV19 to TRBJ2-7; D gene ambiguous. The CDR3 sequence is 13 residues long. V was pared by 3 bases and J by 1 base, with 7 bases between. The germline gives CDR1 LNHDA, CDR2 SQIVND (reference sequence). The CDR3 protein is CASSMGSSYEQYF. In nucleotides, the CDR3 is TGTGCCAGTAGTATGGGCAGTTCCTACGAGCAGTACTTC.

The chain links TRBV11-2 to TRBJ1-2; D possibly corresponds to TRBD1 (5 bases). Trimming left V 5 bases short and J 1 base short, with 11 bases between. The CDR3 has 14 amino acids. Germline V gene lookup returns CDR1 SGHAT and CDR2 FQNNGV. CDR3 residues: CASSPGLNNYGYTF. DNA for the CDR3: TGTGCCAGCAGCCCGGGACTGAATAACTATGGCTACACCTTC.

This chain uses TRBV11-2 with TRBJ2-7; TRBD2 agrees at 12 bases. This CDR3 contains 18 residues. Germline V gene lookup returns CDR1 SGHAT and CDR2 FQNNGV. V dropped 4 bases and J dropped 4; count of bases not matched to a gene: 14. The CDR3 loop is CASSSQTSGGVKMYEQYF. CDR3 sequence (DNA): TGTGCCAGCAGCTCTCAGACTAGCGGGGGCGTAAAGATGTACGAGCAGTACTTC.

The chain has TRBV7-9 and TRBJ2-7, with TRBD2 identical over 7 bases. Germline loops: CDR1 SEHNR, CDR2 FQNEAQ (reference sequence). V lost 7 bases to trimming and J lost 4 bases; unmatched junction nucleotides: 13. The CDR3 length is 15 residues. DNA of the CDR3: TGTGCCAGCACCCGGGGGAGGGAGGGCCTATACGAGCAGTACTTC. As protein: CASTRGREGLYEQYF.

The rearrangement joins TRBV5-1 to TRBJ2-5, with 8 positions matching TRBD2. Per germline, CDR1 SGHRS and CDR2 YFSETQ. Trimming at V came to 0 bases and at J to 2 bases, leaving 9 bases not matched to a gene. The length of the CDR3 is 17 residues. The CDR3 region has the DNA TGCGCCAGCAGCTTGGCGGCTAGCGGGTTTCTGCAAGAGACCCAGTACTTC. Translated, it gives CASSLAASGFLQETQYF.